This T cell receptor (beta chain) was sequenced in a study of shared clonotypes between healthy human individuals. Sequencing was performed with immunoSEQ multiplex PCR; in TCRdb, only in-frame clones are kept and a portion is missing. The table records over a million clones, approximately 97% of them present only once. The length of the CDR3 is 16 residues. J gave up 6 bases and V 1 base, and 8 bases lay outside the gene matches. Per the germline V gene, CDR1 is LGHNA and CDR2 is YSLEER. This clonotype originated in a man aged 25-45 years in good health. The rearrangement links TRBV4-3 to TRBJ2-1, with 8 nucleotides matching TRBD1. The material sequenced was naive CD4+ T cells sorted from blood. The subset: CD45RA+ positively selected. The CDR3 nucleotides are TGCGCCAGCAGCCAAGTCATAGTCACAGGGGGCAATGAGCAGTTCTTC. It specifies CASSQVIVTGGNEQFF.